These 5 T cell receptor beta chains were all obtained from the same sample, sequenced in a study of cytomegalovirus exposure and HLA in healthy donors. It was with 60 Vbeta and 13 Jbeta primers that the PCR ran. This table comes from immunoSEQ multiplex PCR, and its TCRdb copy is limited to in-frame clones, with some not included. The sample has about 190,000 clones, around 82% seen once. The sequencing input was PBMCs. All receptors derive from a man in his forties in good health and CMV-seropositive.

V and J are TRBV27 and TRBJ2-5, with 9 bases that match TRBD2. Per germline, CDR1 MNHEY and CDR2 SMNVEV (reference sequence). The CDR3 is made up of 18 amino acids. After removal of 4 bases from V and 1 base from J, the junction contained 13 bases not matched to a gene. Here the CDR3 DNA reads TGTGCCAGCAGTTCGGGCGGGAGGGCCGGTCGGGGCCAAGAGACCCAGTACTTC. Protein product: CASSSGGRAGRGQETQYF.

Here the CDR3 DNA reads TGTGCCAGCAGTGAACAGGCTAGCGGGAGGTCCTACAATGAGCAGTTCTTC. Translating gives CASSEQASGRSYNEQFF. The chain has TRBV2 and TRBJ2-1, with 11 bases that match TRBD2. Germline CDR1 SNHLY, CDR2 FYNNEI. J was trimmed by 1 base and V by 2 bases; bases with no gene match: 4. The CDR3 loop spans 17 amino acids.

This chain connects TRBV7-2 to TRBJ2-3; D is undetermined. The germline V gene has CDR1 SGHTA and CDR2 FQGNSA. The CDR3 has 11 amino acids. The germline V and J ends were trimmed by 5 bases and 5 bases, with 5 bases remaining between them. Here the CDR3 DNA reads TGTGCCAGCAGCATCAAAGATACGCAGTATTTT. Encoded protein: CASSIKDTQYF.

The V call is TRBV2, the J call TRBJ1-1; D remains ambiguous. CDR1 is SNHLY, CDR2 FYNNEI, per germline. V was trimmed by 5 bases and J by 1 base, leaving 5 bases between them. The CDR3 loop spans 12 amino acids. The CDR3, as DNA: TGTGCCAGCAGTTCGGGGAACACTGAAGCTTTCTTT. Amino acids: CASSSGNTEAFF.

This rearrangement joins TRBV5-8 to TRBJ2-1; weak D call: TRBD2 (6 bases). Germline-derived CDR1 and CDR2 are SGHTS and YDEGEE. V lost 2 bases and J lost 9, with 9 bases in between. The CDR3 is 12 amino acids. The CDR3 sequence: CASSFDGGEQFF. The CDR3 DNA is TGTGCCAGCAGCTTTGACGGGGGTGAGCAGTTCTTC. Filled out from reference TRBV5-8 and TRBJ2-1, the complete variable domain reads EAGVTQSPTHLIKTRGQQATLRCSPISGHTSVYWYQQALGLGLQFLLWYDEGEERNRGNFPPRFSGRQFPNYSSELNVNALELEDSALYLCASSFDGGEQFFGPGTRLTVL.